The table lists the clone carrying this TCR beta chain with many counts. The source of the sample is a study of CD8+CD57+ T cells in acquired aplastic anemia. Genomic DNA served as template for TCR beta VDJ and CDR3 profiling. Each CDR3 protein is one row after TCRdb ran MiXCR on the reads. Of some 190,000 distinct CDR3 sequences listed, just over 45% were seen once; the top ten hold under 3%. The CDR3 totals 15 residues. The V gene's germline CDR1 is LGHDT and CDR2 YNNKEL (reference sequence). V was shortened by 5 bases and J by 0 bases, with 14 bases between the two germline ends. The rearrangement links TRBV3-1 to TRBJ2-7; D perhaps matches TRBD1 (6 bases). The sequence was collected from a human donor in good health. The sequencing sample was made of sorted CD4+, CD8+, or CD8+CD57+ T cells (not recorded which) from PBMCs. Here the CDR3 reads CASSYGTQSSYEQYF. CDR3 nucleotides: TGTGCCAGCAGCTACGGGACACAGAGCTCCTACGAGCAGTACTTC.